A single sample gave rise to the 7 T cell receptor beta chains below, sequenced in a study of Graves' ophthalmopathy and Graves' hyperthyroidism (dated by TCRdb to between 2017 and 2018). TCRdb lists the instrument as Illumina HiSeq 2000. TCR beta CDR3 regions were amplified from RNA transcripts for repertoire sequencing. The first round was an RT-PCR using HTBI primers with the Qiagen OneStep RT-PCR kit, and this first round was followed by a second-round multiplex PCR, then size selection and purification. TCRdb redid the processing of the public reads, applying fastp at Q25 and MiXCR, and retained in-frame beta chains. Each CDR3 protein appears once, grouped with its most common genes and DNA. This sample gives more than 1,000,000 distinct CDR3 sequences in total; about 38% of them show up just once. The ten top clones hold around 10% of the sample. Material for sequencing was peripheral blood or thyroid tissue (not recorded which). The receptors originated from an adult man with Graves' hyperthyroidism.

Of note for this clonotype: One end of the junction does not line up with germline, which may come from a read error. The chain recombines TRBV10-3 with TRBJ2-5; 8 bases fit TRBD1. Germline lookup yields CDR1 ENHRY and CDR2 SYGVKD. This CDR3 has 15 residues. The chain's CDR3 is CASSSYTGGGETQYF. The CDR3, as DNA: TGTGCCAGCAGTTCATATACAGGGGGTGGTGAGACTCAGTACTTC.

The chain recombines TRBV29-1 with TRBJ1-6, with 9 bases that match TRBD1. V was clipped by 8 bases and J by 13 bases; unmatched bases: 9. Germline assignment: CDR1 SQVTM and CDR2 ANQGSEA. The CDR3 has 12 residues. The chain's CDR3 is CSTRTGASPLHF. The CDR3 nucleotides read TGCAGCACTCGGACAGGGGCATCTCCCCTCCACTTT.

The rearrangement uses TRBV12-3 or TRBV12-4 and TRBJ2-2; TRBD1 matches 10 bases. V lost 2 bases, J lost 6 bases, and 6 bases stayed unmatched. The CDR3 is 16 residues long. The CDR3, as DNA: TGTGCCAGCAGTTTACTCGGGACAGGGGTTGCCGGGGAGCTGTTTTTT. It codes for CASSLLGTGVAGELFF.

This clonotype was detected many times. This sequence joins TRBV19 and TRBJ1-2; no clear D. The CDR3 extends over 15 amino acids. V lost 6 bases, J lost 7 bases, and 21 bases lay in between. Germline CDR1 LNHDA, CDR2 SQIVND (reference sequence). As DNA, the CDR3 is TGTGCCAGTAGACCGACACCCGACCCTACGTCTGGCTACACCTTC. Protein sequence: CASRPTPDPTSGYTF.

This clonotype occurred a few times. The CDR3 is CSATGKIYEQYF. CDR3 in DNA: TGCAGTGCTACGGGGAAAATATACGAGCAGTACTTC. The V and J genes are TRBV20-1 and TRBJ2-7, with D perhaps TRBD2 (5 bases). V was shortened by 4 bases and J by 4 bases, with 11 bases between the two germline ends. The CDR3 is 12 residues long. The germline CDR1 and CDR2 sequences are DFQATT and SNEGSKA (reference sequence).

This chain joins TRBV7-2 and TRBJ2-5, with 7 bases matching TRBD2. Germline CDR1 and CDR2: SGHTA and FQGNSA. J lost 5 bases, V lost 8 bases, and 8 bases had no gene match. This CDR3 is built from 13 residues. CDR3 DNA: TGTGCCAGCCGGTTCTCGGGGGGTGAGACCCAGTACTTC. Translated, it gives CASRFSGGETQYF. The variable domain in full, with the rest retrieved from reference TRBV7-2 and TRBJ2-5, is GAGVSQSPSNKVTEKGKDVELRCDPISGHTALYWYRQSLGQGLEFLIYFQGNSAPDKSGLPSDRFSAERTGGSVSTLTIQRTQQEDSAVYLCASRFSGGETQYFGPGTRLLVL.

The chain uses TRBV19 and TRBJ2-7; D may correspond to TRBD1 or TRBD2 (5 bases each). The germline V gene has CDR1 LNHDA and CDR2 SQIVND (reference sequence). The CDR3 is 15 amino acids. Between the trimmed V and J ends, which lost 5 bases and 6 bases, there was a span of 20 bases. The CDR3 DNA reads as TGTGCCAGTAGTCCCCGGGACGACCGGGTTCTCGAGCAGTACTTC. The encoded protein is CASSPRDDRVLEQYF.